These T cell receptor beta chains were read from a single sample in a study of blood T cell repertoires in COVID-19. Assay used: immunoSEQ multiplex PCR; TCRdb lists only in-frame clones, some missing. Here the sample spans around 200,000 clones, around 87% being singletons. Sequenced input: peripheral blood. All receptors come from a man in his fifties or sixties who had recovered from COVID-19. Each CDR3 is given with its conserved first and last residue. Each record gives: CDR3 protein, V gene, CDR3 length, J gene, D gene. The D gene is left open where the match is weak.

cdr3_aa: CASSVGGGSYNEQFF; v_call: TRBV9; cdr3_length: 15; j_call: TRBJ2-1; d_call: .
cdr3_aa: CASSPGLAGNGELFF; v_call: TRBV7-2; cdr3_length: 15; j_call: TRBJ2-2; d_call: TRBD2
cdr3_aa: CASSYTGTGESDTQYF; v_call: TRBV6-5; cdr3_length: 16; j_call: TRBJ2-3; d_call: TRBD1
cdr3_aa: CASTFGYGDRGDMRYF; v_call: TRBV21-1; cdr3_length: 16; j_call: TRBJ2-7; d_call: .
cdr3_aa: CASSIQGASEKLFF; v_call: TRBV19; cdr3_length: 14; j_call: TRBJ1-4; d_call: TRBD1
cdr3_aa: CASSLVGQLNTEAFF; v_call: TRBV7-2; cdr3_length: 15; j_call: TRBJ1-1; d_call: .
cdr3_aa: CASSIPPPSVGYTF; v_call: TRBV19; cdr3_length: 14; j_call: TRBJ1-2; d_call: .
cdr3_aa: CASNPGGWDGYTF; v_call: TRBV5-1; cdr3_length: 13; j_call: TRBJ1-2; d_call: TRBD1
cdr3_aa: CASSETGYRNEQFF; v_call: TRBV2; cdr3_length: 14; j_call: TRBJ2-1; d_call: TRBD1
cdr3_aa: CAWSVTTANTEAFF; v_call: TRBV30; cdr3_length: 14; j_call: TRBJ1-1; d_call: .
cdr3_aa: CASSIPGQGWRQYF; v_call: TRBV19; cdr3_length: 14; j_call: TRBJ2-7; d_call: TRBD1
cdr3_aa: CAITSGNEQFF; v_call: TRBV10-3; cdr3_length: 11; j_call: TRBJ2-1; d_call: .
cdr3_aa: CASSSSGRALDEQFF; v_call: TRBV28; cdr3_length: 15; j_call: TRBJ2-1; d_call: TRBD2
cdr3_aa: CASSTRTKQENTQYF; v_call: TRBV9; cdr3_length: 15; j_call: TRBJ2-5; d_call: .
cdr3_aa: CASSGPRTSSGNTIYF; v_call: TRBV19; cdr3_length: 16; j_call: TRBJ1-3; d_call: .
cdr3_aa: CASSLGSTSGTIYF; v_call: TRBV5-4; cdr3_length: 14; j_call: TRBJ1-3; d_call: .
cdr3_aa: CASSFQGSTEAFF; v_call: TRBV7-6; cdr3_length: 13; j_call: TRBJ1-1; d_call: .
cdr3_aa: CASSLGFERADNTGELFF; v_call: TRBV5-8; cdr3_length: 18; j_call: TRBJ2-2; d_call: .
cdr3_aa: CSVAGRIDGEQYF; v_call: TRBV29-1; cdr3_length: 13; j_call: TRBJ2-7; d_call: TRBD2
cdr3_aa: CASSRVGGHSNYGYTF; v_call: TRBV21-1; cdr3_length: 16; j_call: TRBJ1-2; d_call: .
cdr3_aa: CARSSGLFTGELFF; v_call: TRBV30; cdr3_length: 14; j_call: TRBJ2-2; d_call: .
cdr3_aa: CASSLTRLDEKLFF; v_call: TRBV5-1; cdr3_length: 14; j_call: TRBJ1-4; d_call: .
cdr3_aa: CAWSPSGTRGSTEAFF; v_call: TRBV30; cdr3_length: 16; j_call: TRBJ1-1; d_call: .
cdr3_aa: CAWSNLRGVAGNEQFF; v_call: TRBV30; cdr3_length: 16; j_call: TRBJ2-1; d_call: TRBD2
cdr3_aa: CASSQGGSRTEAFF; v_call: TRBV3-1/TRBV3-2; cdr3_length: 14; j_call: TRBJ1-1; d_call: .
cdr3_aa: CSGSGAAGEGYTF; v_call: TRBV29-1; cdr3_length: 13; j_call: TRBJ1-2; d_call: .
cdr3_aa: CASSVGTGGRLGGYTF; v_call: TRBV9; cdr3_length: 16; j_call: TRBJ1-2; d_call: TRBD1
cdr3_aa: CASWRGSVPDTQYF; v_call: TRBV5-1; cdr3_length: 14; j_call: TRBJ2-3; d_call: TRBD2
cdr3_aa: CASSWLAGNTGELFF; v_call: TRBV28; cdr3_length: 15; j_call: TRBJ2-2; d_call: TRBD2
cdr3_aa: CASSEGYRGVYNEQFF; v_call: TRBV6-1; cdr3_length: 16; j_call: TRBJ2-1; d_call: TRBD1
cdr3_aa: CASSPTVTSGRDTQYF; v_call: TRBV5-1; cdr3_length: 16; j_call: TRBJ2-3; d_call: TRBD2
cdr3_aa: CASRESNQPQHF; v_call: TRBV28; cdr3_length: 12; j_call: TRBJ1-5; d_call: .
cdr3_aa: CASSLARGQDEQYF; v_call: TRBV5-1; cdr3_length: 14; j_call: TRBJ2-7; d_call: TRBD1
cdr3_aa: CASSLRDRGNQPQHF; v_call: TRBV19; cdr3_length: 15; j_call: TRBJ1-5; d_call: TRBD1
cdr3_aa: CASSYTGNQPQHF; v_call: TRBV6-5; cdr3_length: 13; j_call: TRBJ1-5; d_call: .